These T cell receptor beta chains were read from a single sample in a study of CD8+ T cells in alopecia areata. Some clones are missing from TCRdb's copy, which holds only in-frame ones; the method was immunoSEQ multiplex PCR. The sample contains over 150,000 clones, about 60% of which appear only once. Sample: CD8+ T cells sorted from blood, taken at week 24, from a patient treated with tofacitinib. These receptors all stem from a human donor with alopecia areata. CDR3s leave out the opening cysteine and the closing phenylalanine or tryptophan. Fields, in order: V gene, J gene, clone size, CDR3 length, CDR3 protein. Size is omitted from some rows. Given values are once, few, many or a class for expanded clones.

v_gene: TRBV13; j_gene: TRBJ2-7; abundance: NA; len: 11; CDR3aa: ASSLGRTYEQY
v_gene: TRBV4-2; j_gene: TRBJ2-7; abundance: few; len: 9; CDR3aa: ASSLNRGMY
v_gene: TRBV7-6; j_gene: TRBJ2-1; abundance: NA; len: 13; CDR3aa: ASSFIRDRVNEQF
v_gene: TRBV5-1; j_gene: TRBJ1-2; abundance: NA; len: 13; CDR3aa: ASSPTPGAYYGYT
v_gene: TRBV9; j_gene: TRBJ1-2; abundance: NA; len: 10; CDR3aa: ASSVVSHGYT
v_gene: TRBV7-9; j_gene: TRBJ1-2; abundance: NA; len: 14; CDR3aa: ASSFRGRGDNYGYT
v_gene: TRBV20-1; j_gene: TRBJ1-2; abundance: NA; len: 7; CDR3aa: SAGNGYT
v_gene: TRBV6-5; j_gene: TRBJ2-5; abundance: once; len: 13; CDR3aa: ASSYWEGAQETQY
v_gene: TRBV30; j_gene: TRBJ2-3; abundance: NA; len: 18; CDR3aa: AWSVRLAGGPVDQPDTQY
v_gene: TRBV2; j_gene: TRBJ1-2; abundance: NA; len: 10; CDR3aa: ASYDLIYGYT
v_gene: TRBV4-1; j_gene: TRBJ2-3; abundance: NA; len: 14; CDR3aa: ASSQVGDSGADTQY
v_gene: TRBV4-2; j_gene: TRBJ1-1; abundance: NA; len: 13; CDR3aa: ASSLAGNPDTEAF
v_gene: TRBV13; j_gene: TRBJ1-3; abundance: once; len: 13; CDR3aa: ASSLVQGSGNTIY
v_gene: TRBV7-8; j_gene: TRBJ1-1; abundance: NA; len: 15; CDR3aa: ASSYFKPRQRNTEAF
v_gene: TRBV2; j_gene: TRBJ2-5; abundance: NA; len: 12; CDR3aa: ASSLVYQEETQY
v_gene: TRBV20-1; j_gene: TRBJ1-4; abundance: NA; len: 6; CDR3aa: SASSGR
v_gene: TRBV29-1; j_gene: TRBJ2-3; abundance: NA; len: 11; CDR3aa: SGFPRDTDTQY
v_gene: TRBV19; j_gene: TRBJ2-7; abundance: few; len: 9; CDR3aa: ASSSPLEQY
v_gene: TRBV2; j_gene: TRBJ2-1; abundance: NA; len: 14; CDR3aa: ASSEAPTGTSDKQF
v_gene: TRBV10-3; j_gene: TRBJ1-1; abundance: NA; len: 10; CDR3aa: AISETGTEAF
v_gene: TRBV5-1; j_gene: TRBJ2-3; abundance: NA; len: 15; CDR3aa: ASSELKSGPLIDTQY
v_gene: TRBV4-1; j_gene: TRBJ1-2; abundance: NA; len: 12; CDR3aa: ASSPGQPSYGYT
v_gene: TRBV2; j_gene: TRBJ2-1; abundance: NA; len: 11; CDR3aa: ASRVSKYNEQF
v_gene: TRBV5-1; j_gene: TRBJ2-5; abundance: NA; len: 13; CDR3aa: ASSLEYTWQETQY
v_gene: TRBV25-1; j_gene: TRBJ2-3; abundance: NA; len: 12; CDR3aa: ASDPGLATDTQY
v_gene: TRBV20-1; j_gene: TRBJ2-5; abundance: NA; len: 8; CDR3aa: SARAETQY
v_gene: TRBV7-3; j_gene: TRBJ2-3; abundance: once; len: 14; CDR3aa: ASSLTLAGGPDTQY
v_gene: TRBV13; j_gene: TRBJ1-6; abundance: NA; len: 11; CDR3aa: ASSFFSFSPLH
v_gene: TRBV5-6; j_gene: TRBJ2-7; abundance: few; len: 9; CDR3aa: ASAGSYEQY
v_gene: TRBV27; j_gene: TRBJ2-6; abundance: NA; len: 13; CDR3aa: ASSLGVSGANVLT
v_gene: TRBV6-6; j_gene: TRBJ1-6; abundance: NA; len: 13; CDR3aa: ASSQRSSYNSPLH
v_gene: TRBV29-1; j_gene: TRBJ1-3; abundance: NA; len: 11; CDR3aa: SVDLGQGNTIY
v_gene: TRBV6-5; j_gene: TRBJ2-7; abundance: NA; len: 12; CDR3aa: ASSVEGLFNEQY
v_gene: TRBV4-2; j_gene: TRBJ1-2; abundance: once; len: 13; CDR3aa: ASSQGTAGQRGYT
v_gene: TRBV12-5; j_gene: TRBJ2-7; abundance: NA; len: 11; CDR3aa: ASGWAFKREQY
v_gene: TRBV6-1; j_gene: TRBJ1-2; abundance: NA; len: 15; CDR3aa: ASSVIHRTPPWAGYT
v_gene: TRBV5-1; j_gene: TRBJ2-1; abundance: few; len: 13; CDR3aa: ASSARDSLYNEQF
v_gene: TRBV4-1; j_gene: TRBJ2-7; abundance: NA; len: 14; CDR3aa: ASSQPPGLVGREQY
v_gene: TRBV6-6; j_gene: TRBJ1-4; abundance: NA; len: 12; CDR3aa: ASSYPIRGEKLF
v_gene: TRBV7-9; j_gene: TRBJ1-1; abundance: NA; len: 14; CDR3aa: ASSLRDAGRDTEAF
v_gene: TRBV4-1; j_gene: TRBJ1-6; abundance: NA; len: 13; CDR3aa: ASSQEAYYNSPLH
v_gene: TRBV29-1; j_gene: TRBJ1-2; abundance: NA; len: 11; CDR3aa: SVGRVGSYGYT
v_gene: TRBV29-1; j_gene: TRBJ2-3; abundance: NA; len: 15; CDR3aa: SVEPPTARFSTDTQY
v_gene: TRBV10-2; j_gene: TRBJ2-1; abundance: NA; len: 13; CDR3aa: ASSDAETSGTMEF
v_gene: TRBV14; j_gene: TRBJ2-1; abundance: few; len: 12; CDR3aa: ASSPAGDSDSQF